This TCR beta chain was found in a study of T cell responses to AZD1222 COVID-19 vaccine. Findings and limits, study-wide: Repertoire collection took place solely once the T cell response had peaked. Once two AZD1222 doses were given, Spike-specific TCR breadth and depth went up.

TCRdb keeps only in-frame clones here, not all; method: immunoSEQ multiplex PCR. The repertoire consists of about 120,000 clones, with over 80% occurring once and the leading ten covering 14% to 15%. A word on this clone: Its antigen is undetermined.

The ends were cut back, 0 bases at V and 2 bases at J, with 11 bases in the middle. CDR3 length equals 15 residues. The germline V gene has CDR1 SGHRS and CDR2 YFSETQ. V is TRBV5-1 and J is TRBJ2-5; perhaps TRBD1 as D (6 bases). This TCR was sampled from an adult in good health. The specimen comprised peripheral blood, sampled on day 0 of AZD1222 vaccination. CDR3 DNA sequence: TGCGCCAGCAGCTTGGCCGTCGGACAGCAAGAGACCCAGTACTTC. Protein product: CASSLAVGQQETQYF.